This T cell receptor (beta chain) was sequenced in a study of CD8+ T cells in alopecia areata. This clone is a singleton in its sample. The sequencing template was cDNA reverse transcribed from extracted RNA. Measured with immunoSEQ multiplex PCR; TCRdb has only the in-frame clones, and not every one. The data show 150,000 to 200,000 clones, approximately 59% seen once. The CDR3 length is 16 residues. Germline V lookup: CDR1 MGHRA, CDR2 YSYEKL. Trimming took 0 bases from V and 6 from J, leaving 15 bases between them. The chain carries TRBV4-1 and TRBJ2-1; maybe TRBD1 (6 bases). The receptor's source is a human donor with alopecia areata. The source material was CD4+ T cells sorted from blood, sampled at week 0. The CDR3 bases are TGCGCCAGCAGCCAAGATCAGGGGCCAGCGGCCAATGAGCAGTTCTTC. Protein product: CASSQDQGPAANEQFF.